The clone carrying this T cell receptor (beta chain) was observed a handful of times. This entry belongs to a study of cytomegalovirus exposure and HLA in healthy donors. CDR1 is SGHRS and CDR2 is YFSETQ in the germline V gene. V lost 4 bases, J lost 4 bases, and 9 bases lay in between. This CDR3 region has 13 residues. Vbeta (60) and Jbeta (13) primers were used in the PCR. Clones were read by immunoSEQ multiplex PCR, and TCRdb kept only the in-frame ones, dropping some. The sample shows about 65,000 clones, 62% of them seen only once. The gene calls are TRBV5-1 and TRBJ1-3; D uncertain. This TCR derives from a man aged 30 to 39 in good health and CMV-seronegative. Sequenced input: PBMCs. The chain's CDR3 is CASSLNSGNTIYF. The CDR3 DNA reads as TGCGCCAGCAGCCTAAATTCGGGAAACACCATATATTTT.